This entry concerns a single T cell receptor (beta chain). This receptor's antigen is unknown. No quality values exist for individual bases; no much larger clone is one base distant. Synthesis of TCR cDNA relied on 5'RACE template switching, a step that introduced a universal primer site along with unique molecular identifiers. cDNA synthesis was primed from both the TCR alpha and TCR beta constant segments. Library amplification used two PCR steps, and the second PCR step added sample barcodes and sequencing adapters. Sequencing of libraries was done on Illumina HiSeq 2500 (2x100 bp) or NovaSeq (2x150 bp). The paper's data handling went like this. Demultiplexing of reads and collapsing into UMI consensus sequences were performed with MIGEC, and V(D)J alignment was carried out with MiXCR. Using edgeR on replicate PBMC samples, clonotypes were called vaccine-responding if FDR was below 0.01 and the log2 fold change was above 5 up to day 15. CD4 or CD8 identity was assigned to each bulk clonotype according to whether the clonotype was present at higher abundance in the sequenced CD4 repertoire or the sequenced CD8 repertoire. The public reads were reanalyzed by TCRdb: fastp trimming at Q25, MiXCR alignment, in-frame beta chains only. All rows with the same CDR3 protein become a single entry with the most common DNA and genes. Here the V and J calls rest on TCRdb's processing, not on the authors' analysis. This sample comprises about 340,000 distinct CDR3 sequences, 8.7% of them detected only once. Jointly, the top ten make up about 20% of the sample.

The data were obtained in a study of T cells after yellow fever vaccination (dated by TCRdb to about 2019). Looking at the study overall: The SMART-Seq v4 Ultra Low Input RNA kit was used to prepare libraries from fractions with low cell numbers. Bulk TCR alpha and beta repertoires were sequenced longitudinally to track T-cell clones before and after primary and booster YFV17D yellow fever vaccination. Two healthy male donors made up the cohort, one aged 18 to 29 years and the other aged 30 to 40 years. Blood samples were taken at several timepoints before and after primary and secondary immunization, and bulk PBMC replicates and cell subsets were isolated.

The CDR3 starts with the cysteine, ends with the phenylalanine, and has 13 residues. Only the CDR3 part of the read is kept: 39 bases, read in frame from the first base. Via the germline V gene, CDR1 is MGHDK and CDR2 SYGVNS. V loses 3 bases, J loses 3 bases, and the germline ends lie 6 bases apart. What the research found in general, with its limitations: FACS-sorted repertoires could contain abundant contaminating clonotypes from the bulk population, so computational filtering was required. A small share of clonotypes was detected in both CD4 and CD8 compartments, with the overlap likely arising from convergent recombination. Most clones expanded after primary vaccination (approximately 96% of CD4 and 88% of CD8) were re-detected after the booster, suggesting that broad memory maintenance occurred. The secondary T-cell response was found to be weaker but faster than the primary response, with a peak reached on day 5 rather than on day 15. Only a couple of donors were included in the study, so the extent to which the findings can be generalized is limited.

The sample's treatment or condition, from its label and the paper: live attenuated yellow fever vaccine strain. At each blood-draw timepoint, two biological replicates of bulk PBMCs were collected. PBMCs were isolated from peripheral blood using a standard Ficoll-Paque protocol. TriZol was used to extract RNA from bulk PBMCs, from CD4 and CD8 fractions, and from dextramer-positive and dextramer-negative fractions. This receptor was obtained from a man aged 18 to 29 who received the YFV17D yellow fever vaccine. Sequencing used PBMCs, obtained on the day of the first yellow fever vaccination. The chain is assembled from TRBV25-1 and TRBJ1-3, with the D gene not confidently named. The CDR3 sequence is CASSDRFGNTIYF. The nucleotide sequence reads TGTGCCAGCAGTGACAGGTTTGGAAACACCATATATTTT.